The present T cell receptor (beta chain) was sequenced within a study of cytomegalovirus exposure and HLA in healthy donors. The CDR3 runs to 14 residues. The PCR contained 60 Vbeta and 13 Jbeta primers. Assay: immunoSEQ multiplex PCR; the TCRdb copy retains only in-frame clones and omits some. Of a few hundred thousand clones in the sample, over 90% are singletons; the top ten hold 1.7%. The V and J genes are TRBV21-1 and TRBJ1-2. TRBV21-1 is a known pseudogene. The source material was PBMCs. The clonotype originates from a girl aged 2 to 9 in good health and CMV-seronegative. The CDR3 DNA reads as TGTGCCAGCATTACCGGGACTTCTAACTATGGCTACACCTTC. As protein: CASITGTSNYGYTF.